This TCR beta chain was profiled in a study of shared clonotypes between healthy human individuals. Background on the study: In total, the donors were a couple of women and three men aged 18 to 49. Study-wide points: A limitation of the genetic and exposure-history diversity represented arose from few donors.

Division of CD4+ cells produced a CD45RA+ naive subset and a CD45RA-negative memory subset. On this clone: Its cognate antigen is unknown. This may come from a read error, since a much larger clone is one base off. The same CDR3 arises from other DNA sequences in this sample as well.

Profiling relied on immunoSEQ multiplex PCR, and the TCRdb table lists in-frame clones only, not all of them. The sample holds about 960,000 clones, about three quarters seen once. The CDR3 is 14 residues long. V lost 5 bases, J lost 0 bases, and 7 bases lay in between. Germline CDR1 is SGHNT and CDR2 is YENEEA. This sequence was found in a man younger than 35 in good health. The sample taken for sequencing was memory CD4+ T cells sorted from blood. The subset was: CD45RA-negative fraction. The chain recombines TRBV11-3 with TRBJ2-2; weak D call: TRBD1 (5 bases). In DNA form, the CDR3 reads TGTGCCAGCAGCCCGGACACGAACACCGGGGAGCTGTTTTTT. It codes for CASSPDTNTGELFF.